One sample yielded the 25 T cell receptor beta chains listed below, sequenced in a study of cytomegalovirus exposure and HLA in healthy donors. It was with 60 Vbeta and 13 Jbeta primers that the PCR ran. Repertoires were generated with immunoSEQ multiplex PCR, while TCRdb's copy carries only in-frame clones and drops some. The sample consists of roughly 170,000 clones, 70% to 80% of them appearing once. The specimen sequenced was PBMCs. These receptor sequences come from a man in his thirties or forties in good health and CMV-seronegative.

The chain combines TRBV6-1 with TRBJ1-2; TRBD1 agrees at 7 bases. Trimming took 2 bases from V and 4 from J; bases not matched to a gene: 7. The CDR3 consists of 15 residues. The germline V gene has CDR1 MNHNS and CDR2 SASEGT. CDR3 protein: CASSELQGLIYGYTF. The CDR3 DNA reads TGTGCCAGCAGTGAACTACAGGGGTTAATCTATGGCTACACCTTC.

The chain combines TRBV7-2 with TRBJ1-1, with 7 positions matching TRBD1. Looked up from germline, CDR1 is SGHTA and CDR2 is FQGNSA. V trimming: 1 base; J trimming: 7 bases; junction bases outside the gene matches: 6. The length of the CDR3 is 14 residues. The CDR3 DNA sequence: TGTGCCAGCAGCTTAGGGATACAGGGGTTTGAAGCTTTCTTT. Encoded protein: CASSLGIQGFEAFF.

The genes are TRBV5-1 and TRBJ1-1, with 12 bases that match TRBD1. Per the germline V gene, CDR1 is SGHRS and CDR2 is YFSETQ. The CDR3 runs to 14 residues. J lost 7 bases, V lost 3 bases, and 4 bases had no gene match. In DNA, the CDR3 is TGCGCCAGCAGCTCGGGACAGGGGGCGATTGAAGCTTTCTTT. This encodes CASSSGQGAIEAFF.

This chain links TRBV5-4 with TRBJ2-5; TRBD1 aligns across 9 bases. The CDR3 length is 14 residues. The V gene end was trimmed by 2 bases and the J gene end by 4 bases; junction bases not matched to a gene: 3. In germline, CDR1 is SGHNT, CDR2 YYREEE (reference sequence). The DNA for the CDR3 is TGTGCCAGCAGCTTCACAGGGGGCGGAGAGACCCAGTACTTC. Its protein product is CASSFTGGGETQYF.

This clone was seen a single time. The chain recombines TRBV4-3 with TRBJ2-2; 15 bases agree with TRBD2. V shed 1 base, J shed 0 bases, and the junction held 6 bases outside the gene matches. Germline assignment: CDR1 LGHNA and CDR2 YSLEER. This CDR3 has 20 residues. The CDR3 DNA reads as TGCGCCAGCAGCCAAGTCGTTGGACTAGCGGGGGGGGCGAACACCGGGGAGCTGTTTTTT. The encoded protein is CASSQVVGLAGGANTGELFF.

The chain employs TRBV18 and TRBJ2-4; D might be TRBD2 (7 bases). Trimming pared 3 bases from V and 5 bases from J, leaving 14 bases between. From germline, CDR1 is KGHSH and CDR2 LQKENI. CDR3 size: 15 residues. The CDR3 region is CASSPNSGGQNIQYF. CDR3 DNA: TGTGCCAGCTCACCCAATTCGGGGGGCCAAAACATTCAGTACTTC.

The CDR3 DNA is TGCGCCAGCAGCTTGGGTGGGACAGTCAACACTGAAGCTTTCTTT. This encodes CASSLGGTVNTEAFF. The V gene is TRBV5-1, the J gene TRBJ1-1, with 7 bases matching TRBD1. V lost 0 bases and J lost 2; bases outside the gene matches: 4. The CDR3 sequence is 15 residues long. Germline lookup yields CDR1 SGHRS and CDR2 YFSETQ.

The V and J genes are TRBV18 and TRBJ1-1; D might be TRBD1 (6 bases). The CDR3 extends over 18 amino acids. Germline V lookup: CDR1 KGHSH, CDR2 LQKENI. V was pared by 1 base and J by 1 base, with 19 bases between. CDR3 in DNA: TGTGCCAGCTCACCACGATATCAAACGACAGGCCAGAACACTGAAGCTTTCTTT. It specifies CASSPRYQTTGQNTEAFF. The whole variable domain, remainder taken from reference TRBV18 and TRBJ1-1, is NAGVMQNPRHLVRRRGQEARLRCSPMKGHSHVYWYRQLPEEGLKFMVYLQKENIIDESGMPKERFSAEFPKEGPSILRIQQVVRGDSAAYFCASSPRYQTTGQNTEAFFGQGTRLTVV.

The chain recombines TRBV7-9 with TRBJ2-7; D is uncertain. Germline CDR1 is SEHNR and CDR2 is FQNEAQ (reference sequence). V was pared by 2 bases and J by 5 bases, with 7 bases between. The CDR3 sequence is 12 residues long. The CDR3 protein is CASSLTEDEQYF. DNA of the CDR3: TGTGCCAGCAGCTTAACTGAGGACGAGCAGTACTTC.

The CDR3 loop reads CASSTRATGRIGTGFYF. The CDR3 DNA follows: TGTGCCAGCAGTACCCGGGCTACGGGGAGGATTGGGACCGGATTCTACTTC. The chain is built from TRBV27 and TRBJ2-7; D may be TRBD2 (6 bases). CDR3 length equals 17 residues. Trimming shortened V by 5 bases and J by 13 bases, and 33 bases separated the two germline ends. Germline assignment: CDR1 MNHEY and CDR2 SMNVEV (reference sequence).

The chain links TRBV28 to TRBJ1-5; TRBD1 matches at 7 bases. Germline V gene lookup returns CDR1 MDHEN and CDR2 SYDVKM. The CDR3 totals 15 residues. Trimming took 4 bases from V and 6 from J; bases not matched to a gene: 9. The CDR3 loop is CASSSPGQVAQPQHF. The CDR3, as DNA: TGTGCCAGCAGTTCCCCTGGACAGGTAGCTCAGCCCCAGCATTTT.

This rearrangement joins TRBV11-3 to TRBJ2-7, with 8 nucleotides matching TRBD1. Germline CDR1 SGHNT, CDR2 YENEEA. The J segment lost 4 bases and the V segment lost 5 bases, leaving 4 bases of the junction unmatched. The length of the CDR3 is 13 residues. The CDR3 DNA sequence: TGTGCCAGCAGCCGACAGGGGCGGTACGAGCAGTACTTC. It translates to CASSRQGRYEQYF. Full variable domain (remainder filled in from reference TRBV11-3 and TRBJ2-7): EAGVVQSPRYKIIEKKQPVAFWCNPISGHNTLYWYLQNLGQGPELLIRYENEEAVDDSQLPKDRFSAERLKGVDSTLKIQPAELGDSAVYLCASSRQGRYEQYFGPGTRLTVT.

The chain links TRBV4-3 to TRBJ2-1; 7 bases align to TRBD2. There are 16 residues in the CDR3. J gave up 4 bases and V 0 bases, and 6 bases lay outside the gene matches. Looked up from germline, CDR1 is LGHNA and CDR2 is YSLEER. The CDR3 loop is CASSQDPPSGYNEQFF. The DNA of the CDR3 is TGCGCCAGCAGCCAAGATCCCCCTAGCGGTTACAATGAGCAGTTCTTC.

This clone was recorded a few times. Other DNA sequences of this sample code for an identical CDR3. The genes are TRBV9 and TRBJ1-2, with D unclear. Germline CDR1 reads SGDLS; CDR2 reads YYNGEE. V lost 2 bases and J 2 bases, leaving 7 bases between the germline ends. There are 13 residues in the CDR3. The CDR3 nucleotides read TGTGCCAGCAGCGTGGGCACAAACTATGGCTACACCTTC. It codes for CASSVGTNYGYTF. Filled out from reference TRBV9 and TRBJ1-2, the complete variable domain reads DSGVTQTPKHLITATGQRVTLRCSPRSGDLSVYWYQQSLDQGLQFLIQYYNGEERAKGNILERFSAQQFPDLHSELNLSSLELGDSALYFCASSVGTNYGYTFGSGTRLTVV.

The V call is TRBV7-9, the J call TRBJ1-2; D perhaps matches TRBD1 (6 bases). V dropped 1 base and J dropped 5 bases, with 14 bases sitting between them. The length of the CDR3 is 15 residues. Germline CDR1 reads SEHNR; CDR2 reads FQNEAQ (reference sequence). The CDR3 is CASSLGQGIVYGYTF. CDR3 DNA sequence: TGTGCCAGCAGCTTAGGTCAGGGGATCGTATATGGCTACACCTTC.

The rearrangement links TRBV6-5 to TRBJ2-2; D is perhaps TRBD1 (5 bases). V was shortened by 8 bases and J by 5 bases, with 15 bases between the two germline ends. This CDR3 region has 14 residues. Per the germline V gene, CDR1 is MNHEY and CDR2 is SVGAGI. CDR3 sequence (DNA): TGTGCCAGCGGGTGGGGCTTTGGGACCGGGGAGCTGTTTTTT. Its protein is CASGWGFGTGELFF.

The chain recombines TRBV29-1 with TRBJ1-1, with a tentative D call TRBD1 (6 bases). CDR1 is SQVTM and CDR2 is ANQGSEA in the germline V gene. Trimming took off 6 bases at V and 4 bases at J, with 18 bases between the two ends. There are 14 residues in the CDR3. The CDR3 DNA reads TGCAGCGTAGGTGCACAGGGTATCGTCACTGAAGCTTTCTTT. It translates to CSVGAQGIVTEAFF.

The chain is built from TRBV27 and TRBJ2-3; no definite D call. V was trimmed by 7 bases and J by 5 bases, leaving 13 bases between them. Germline CDR1 reads MNHEY; CDR2 reads SMNVEV (reference sequence). The CDR3 totals 13 residues. The CDR3 reads CASTESVGDTQYF. DNA for the CDR3: TGTGCCAGCACGGAAAGCGTGGGAGATACGCAGTATTTT.

This chain uses TRBV30 with TRBJ1-5, with 8 bases lining up with TRBD1. CDR1 is GTSNPN and CDR2 is SVGIG in the germline V gene (reference sequence). The CDR3 sequence is 14 residues long. Trimming cost V 5 bases and J 2 bases; bases outside gene matches: 5. CDR3 bases: TGTGCCTGGGAGACAGGGGACGGCAATCAGCCCCAGCATTTT. Amino acid sequence: CAWETGDGNQPQHF.

The rearrangement joins TRBV6-1 to TRBJ2-4; 10 bases align to TRBD2. V lost 3 bases, J lost 2 bases, and 7 bases stayed unmatched. The CDR3 runs 17 residues. Germline V gene sequence: CDR1 MNHNS, CDR2 SASEGT. The CDR3 is CASSDPAGGPSKNIQYF. The CDR3 nucleotides are TGTGCCAGCAGTGACCCAGCGGGGGGGCCTTCCAAAAACATTCAGTACTTC.

The rearrangement uses TRBV7-9 and TRBJ2-2, with unresolved D. Looked up from germline, CDR1 is SEHNR and CDR2 is FQNEAQ (reference sequence). V shed 5 bases and J shed 3 bases, with 10 bases lying between them. The CDR3 runs to 14 residues. CDR3 protein: CASSRLGDTGELFF. DNA for the CDR3: TGTGCCAGCAGCCGCCTCGGAGACACCGGGGAGCTGTTTTTT.

V and J are TRBV9 and TRBJ2-1, with 9 bases that match TRBD2. Germline values: CDR1 SGDLS, CDR2 YYNGEE. V shed 4 bases and J 10 bases; nucleotides not matched to a gene: 9. The CDR3 sequence is 14 residues long. CDR3 in DNA: TGTGCCAGCAGCCTCGGTAGCGGGGGTGAGGAGCAGTTCTTC. Its protein is CASSLGSGGEEQFF.

This chain links TRBV27 with TRBJ2-4, with D possibly matching TRBD1 (6 bases). Germline V gene data show CDR1 as MNHEY and CDR2 as SMNVEV (reference sequence). V dropped 6 bases and J dropped 9 bases, with 21 bases sitting between them. The CDR3 is 15 residues long. The CDR3 reads CASSYGTIQGGIQYF. As DNA, the CDR3 is TGTGCCAGCAGCTACGGAACGATACAGGGCGGCATTCAGTACTTC.

J is TRBJ2-1 and V is TRBV30, with TRBD2 matching over 8 bases. CDR1 GTSNPN and CDR2 SVGIG come from the germline V gene (reference sequence). Losses at the gene ends were 1 base for V and 9 bases for J; bases not matched to a gene: 17. The CDR3 spans 17 residues. CDR3 sequence reads: CAWSGLISGTAWGEQFF. In nucleotides, the CDR3 is TGTGCCTGGAGTGGGCTAATTAGCGGGACCGCCTGGGGTGAGCAGTTCTTC.

The chain joins TRBV4-3 to TRBJ2-7; 7 bases fit TRBD2. Looked up from germline, CDR1 is LGHNA and CDR2 is YSLEER. The CDR3 consists of 14 residues. With 2 bases clipped from V and 2 bases from J, the junction kept 3 bases outside the gene matches. CDR3 sequence reads: CASSQLREAYEQYF. CDR3 coding DNA: TGCGCCAGCAGCCAACTTCGGGAGGCCTACGAGCAGTACTTC.